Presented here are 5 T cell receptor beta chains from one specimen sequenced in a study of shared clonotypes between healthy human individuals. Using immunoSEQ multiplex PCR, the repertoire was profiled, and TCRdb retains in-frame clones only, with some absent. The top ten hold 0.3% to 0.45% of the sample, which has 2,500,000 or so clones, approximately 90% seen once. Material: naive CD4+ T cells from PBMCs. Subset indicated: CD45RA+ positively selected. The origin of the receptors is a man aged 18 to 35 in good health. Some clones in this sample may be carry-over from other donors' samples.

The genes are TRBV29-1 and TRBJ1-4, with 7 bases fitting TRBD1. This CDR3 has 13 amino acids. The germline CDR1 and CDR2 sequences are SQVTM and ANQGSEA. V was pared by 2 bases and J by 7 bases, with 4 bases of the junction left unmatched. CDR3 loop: CSVETGAAEKLFF. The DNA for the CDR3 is TGCAGCGTTGAAACAGGGGCAGCTGAAAAACTGTTTTTT.

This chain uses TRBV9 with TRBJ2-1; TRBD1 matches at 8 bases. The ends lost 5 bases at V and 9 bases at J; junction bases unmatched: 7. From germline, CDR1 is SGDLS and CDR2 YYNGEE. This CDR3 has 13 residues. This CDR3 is CASSLQGVAEQFF. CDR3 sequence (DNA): TGTGCCAGCAGTTTACAGGGGGTCGCTGAGCAGTTCTTC.

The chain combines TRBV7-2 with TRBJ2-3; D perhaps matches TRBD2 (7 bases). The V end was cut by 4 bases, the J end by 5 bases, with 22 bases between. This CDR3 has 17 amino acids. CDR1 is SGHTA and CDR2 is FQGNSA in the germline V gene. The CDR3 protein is CASSYRIARGRGDTQYF. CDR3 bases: TGTGCCAGCAGCTACCGCATTGCGCGGGGGCGGGGAGATACGCAGTATTTT.

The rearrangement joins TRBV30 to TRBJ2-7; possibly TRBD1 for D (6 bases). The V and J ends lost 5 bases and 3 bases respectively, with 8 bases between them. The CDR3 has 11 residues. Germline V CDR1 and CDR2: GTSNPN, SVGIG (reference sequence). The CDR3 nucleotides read TGTGCCTGGGGGGACAACTACGAGCAGTACTTC. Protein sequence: CAWGDNYEQYF.

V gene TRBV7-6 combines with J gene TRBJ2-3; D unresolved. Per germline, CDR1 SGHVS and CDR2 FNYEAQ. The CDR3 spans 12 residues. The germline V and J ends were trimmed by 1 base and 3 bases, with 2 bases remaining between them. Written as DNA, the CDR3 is TGTGCCAGCAGCTTAGGGACAGATACGCAGTATTTT. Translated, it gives CASSLGTDTQYF.